The 22 T cell receptor beta chains below were found in one sample sequenced in a study of blood T cell repertoires in COVID-19. Sequencing used immunoSEQ multiplex PCR; TCRdb keeps in-frame clones, though not all of them. The sample holds some 290,000 clones, roughly 83% seen once. Sequenced sample: peripheral blood. The receptors were gathered from a man in his 60s who had recovered from COVID-19.

The chain links TRBV15 to TRBJ2-7; 8 nucleotides align to TRBD1. Per the germline V gene, CDR1 is LNHNV and CDR2 is YYDKDF (reference sequence). CDR3 size: 17 residues. V lost 0 bases, J lost 3 bases, and 10 bases stayed unmatched. CDR3 nucleotide sequence: TGTGCCACCAGCAGAGATACCGGGACAGGAAATGTCTACGAGCAGTACTTC. Translation gives CATSRDTGTGNVYEQYF.

The J gene is TRBJ2-2, the V gene TRBV6-5, with TRBD1 identical over 7 bases. Per germline, CDR1 MNHEY and CDR2 SVGAGI. The CDR3 covers 14 residues. Trimming at V came to 6 bases and at J to 4 bases, leaving 5 bases not matched to a gene. The CDR3 sequence is CASRETGTTGELFF. CDR3 sequence (DNA): TGTGCCAGCAGGGAGACAGGGACCACCGGGGAGCTGTTTTTT.

V and J are TRBV6-5 and TRBJ1-4, with 7 bases identical to TRBD1. The CDR3 length is 14 residues. Unmatched junction bases numbered 3, after V lost 4 bases and J lost 4 bases. Germline V gene lookup returns CDR1 MNHEY and CDR2 SVGAGI. The CDR3 DNA reads as TGTGCCAGCAGTTGGGACAGCTATAATGAAAAACTGTTTTTT. Encoded protein: CASSWDSYNEKLFF.

The chain is built from TRBV7-9 and TRBJ2-1; TRBD1 is a possible D gene (5 bases). This CDR3 spans 13 amino acids. Germline lookup yields CDR1 SEHNR and CDR2 FQNEAQ (reference sequence). V lost 3 bases to trimming and J lost 6 bases, with 9 bases between them. The CDR3 DNA reads TGTGCCAGCAGCTTCTTCCAGGGCAATGAGCAGTTCTTC. Translated: CASSFFQGNEQFF.

V is TRBV3-1 (or the pseudogene TRBV3-2) and J is TRBJ1-6, with TRBD1 matching over 9 bases. Germline V CDR1 and CDR2: LGHDT, YNNKEL (reference sequence). The CDR3 is 17 amino acids. V lost 2 bases and J lost 5; bases outside the gene matches: 7. DNA for the CDR3: TGTGCCAGCAGCCAACCGCGGACAGGGGTTGATAATTCACCCCTCCACTTT. This encodes CASSQPRTGVDNSPLHF.

CDR3 bases: TGTGCCGGCAACAGGGATCTGGTCACTGAAGCTTTCTTT. Amino acids: CAGNRDLVTEAFF. This chain uses TRBV2 with TRBJ1-1, with D perhaps TRBD1 (6 bases). Trimming removed 11 bases from V and 4 bases from J, with 17 bases in between. Germline CDR1 is SNHLY and CDR2 is FYNNEI. This CDR3 region has 13 residues.

J is TRBJ1-6 and V is TRBV30; TRBD1 aligns across 9 bases. CDR3 length: 13 residues. CDR1 and CDR2 from the germline V gene are GTSNPN and SVGIG (reference sequence). V lost 6 bases, J lost 9 bases, and 6 bases stayed unmatched. The CDR3 is CACRTGVGSPLHF. CDR3 bases: TGTGCCTGCCGGACAGGGGTTGGTTCACCCCTCCACTTT.

The V gene is TRBV28, the J gene TRBJ2-7, with TRBD2 matching 8 bases. The V and J ends lost 7 bases and 11 bases, in that order; junction bases with no gene match: 10. Per the germline V gene, CDR1 is MDHEN and CDR2 is SYDVKM. The CDR3 is 12 amino acids. The CDR3 DNA reads TGTGCCAGCACCGGGGGGGGAGGGGCGAAGTACTTC. Residues: CASTGGGGAKYF. The whole variable domain, filled in from reference TRBV28 and TRBJ2-7, reads DVKVTQSSRYLVKRTGEKVFLECVQDMDHENMFWYRQDPGLGLRLIYFSYDVKMKEKGDIPEGYSVSREKKERFSLILESASTNQTSMYLCASTGGGGAKYFGPGTRLTVT.

The rearrangement joins TRBV6-5 to TRBJ2-7; 9 positions agree with TRBD1. After removal of 7 bases from V and 4 bases from J, the junction contained 11 bases not matched to a gene. The CDR3 sequence is 15 residues long. CDR1 MNHEY and CDR2 SVGAGI come from the germline V gene. The DNA of the CDR3 is TGTGCCAGCACCCAAGGTGGGACAGGGTCGTACGAGCAGTACTTC. It translates to CASTQGGTGSYEQYF.

The chain uses TRBV20-1 and TRBJ1-5; 9 nucleotides match TRBD1. The CDR3 is 13 amino acids. Trimming took 3 bases from V and 7 from J; bases not matched to a gene: 4. The V gene's germline CDR1 is DFQATT and CDR2 SNEGSKA (reference sequence). This chain's CDR3 is CSASGDRAQPQHF. CDR3 sequence (DNA): TGCAGTGCTAGTGGGGACAGGGCGCAGCCCCAGCATTTT.

The chain recombines TRBV7-7 with TRBJ2-1, with D possibly being TRBD2 (7 bases). The germline V gene encodes CDR1 SSHAT and CDR2 FNYEAQ (reference sequence). The V gene lost 4 bases and the J gene lost 5 bases, with 15 bases spanning the gap. This CDR3 is 15 amino acids long. The DNA for the CDR3 is TGTGCCAGCAGCTCCGGACTAGGGGGAAACAATGAGCAGTTCTTC. Amino acid sequence: CASSSGLGGNNEQFF.

The chain is built from TRBV15 and TRBJ2-7; D is possibly TRBD2 (5 bases). The CDR3 extends over 12 amino acids. Trimming shortened V by 6 bases and J by 2 bases, and 8 bases separated the two germline ends. Germline-derived CDR1 and CDR2 are LNHNV and YYDKDF (reference sequence). The CDR3 sequence is CATRGGPYEQYF. CDR3 coding DNA: TGTGCCACCAGAGGAGGCCCCTACGAGCAGTACTTC.

Only a few counts were recorded for this clone. The rearrangement joins TRBV28 to TRBJ2-1, with 10 nucleotides matching TRBD2. The CDR3 covers 14 residues. Germline values: CDR1 MDHEN, CDR2 SYDVKM. V lost 6 bases, J lost 3 bases, and 2 bases stayed unmatched. The CDR3 bases are TGTGCCAGCAGAGCGGGAGGGGACTACAATGAGCAGTTCTTC. This codes for CASRAGGDYNEQFF.

CDR3 residues: CATSRLHSGRGALETQYF. The CDR3 DNA sequence: TGTGCCACCAGCAGACTCCATAGCGGGAGGGGTGCTTTGGAGACCCAGTACTTC. The chain recombines TRBV15 with TRBJ2-5; TRBD2 matches at 11 bases. Losses at the gene ends were 2 bases for V and 5 bases for J; bases not matched to a gene: 13. The CDR3 covers 18 residues. CDR1 and CDR2 (germline): LNHNV, YYDKDF (reference sequence).

This chain connects TRBV5-1 to TRBJ2-3; TRBD1 agrees at 7 bases. This CDR3 is built from 15 residues. Trimming cost V 4 bases and J 4 bases; bases outside gene matches: 9. CDR1 is SGHRS, CDR2 YFSETQ, per germline. This CDR3 is CASSLRQGGSDTQYF. The CDR3 DNA sequence: TGCGCCAGCAGCCTGCGACAGGGTGGGTCAGATACGCAGTATTTT.

This chain uses TRBV6-5 with TRBJ1-3, with D uncertain. The CDR3 is 13 amino acids. Trimming removed 7 bases from V and 2 bases from J, with 9 bases in between. CDR1 and CDR2 (germline): MNHEY, SVGAGI. CDR3: CASTRGPGNTIYF. In DNA, the CDR3 is TGTGCCAGCACTCGAGGCCCTGGAAACACCATATATTTT.

The chain recombines TRBV13 with TRBJ1-6, with no clear D. V was clipped by 2 bases and J by 7 bases, with 6 bases between them. This CDR3 has 13 amino acids. CDR1 and CDR2 (germline): PRHDT, FYEKMQ (reference sequence). The CDR3 coding sequence is TGTGCCAGCAGCTTACGGGGAAATTCACCCCTCCACTTT. Translated: CASSLRGNSPLHF.

This chain connects TRBV5-1 to TRBJ1-4; no reliable D call. Germline CDR1 SGHRS, CDR2 YFSETQ. Trimming took 5 bases from V and 2 from J, leaving 13 bases between them. This CDR3 has 15 amino acids. CDR3 amino acids: CASSREVGTNEKLFF. CDR3 bases: TGCGCCAGCAGTCGGGAGGTTGGGACTAATGAAAAACTGTTTTTT.

The V gene is TRBV28, the J gene TRBJ2-7; D call uncertain. The CDR3 is 11 amino acids. Germline V gene lookup returns CDR1 MDHEN and CDR2 SYDVKM. V was trimmed by 3 bases and J by 3 bases, leaving 3 bases between them. CDR3 residues: CASSLYYEQYF. The CDR3 coding sequence is TGTGCCAGCAGTTTGTACTACGAGCAGTACTTC.

This chain connects TRBV12-5 to TRBJ2-1, with 7 bases lining up with TRBD2. The CDR3 loop spans 16 amino acids. The V and J ends lost 6 bases and 3 bases, in that order; junction bases with no gene match: 11. From germline, CDR1 is LGHNT and CDR2 FRNRAP. The CDR3 nucleotides read TGTGCTAGTGGCCTTGGGAGGGGACGGAACTACAATGAGCAGTTCTTC. This translates into CASGLGRGRNYNEQFF.

This chain joins TRBV24-1 and TRBJ2-3; TRBD2 matches at 9 bases. Germline trimming cut 4 bases from V and 1 base from J; bases unmatched to any gene: 8. The germline CDR1 and CDR2 sequences are KGHDR and SFDVKD. CDR3 length: 17 amino acids. Here the CDR3 reads CATSDPGTSTGTDTQYF. The DNA of the CDR3 is TGTGCCACCAGTGACCCCGGGACTAGCACAGGCACAGATACGCAGTATTTT.

V usage is TRBV19 and J usage is TRBJ1-1; perhaps TRBD1 as D (6 bases). Trimming pared 5 bases from V and 1 base from J, leaving 17 bases between. Germline V CDR1 and CDR2: LNHDA, SQIVND (reference sequence). The CDR3 has 16 residues. The CDR3 DNA sequence: TGTGCCAGTAGTGCGAGGCCCGGGACACCGAACACTGAAGCTTTCTTT. Its protein is CASSARPGTPNTEAFF.